This T cell receptor (beta chain) was sequenced for a study of shared clonotypes between healthy human individuals (TCRdb year 2020). The study in broad terms: The cohort comprised a couple of women and a few men aged 18 to 49 years. Blood TCR repertoires of 5 or 6 healthy adults were deeply sequenced to estimate repertoire size and the extent of clonotype sharing between individuals. Each donor's leukapheresis produced roughly between roughly 0.85 and 9.5 billion PBMCs. Libraries were prepared and TCR repertoires were sequenced by different laboratories using diverse techniques, in order to increase sequencing depth and limit assay-specific biases. Per donor, three plates each were used for CD4 naive and CD4 memory, two for CD8 naive, and one for CD8 memory. Results the study describes overall, beyond this receptor: The genetic and exposure-history diversity represented was limited by the small number of donors. Even with the large sequencing depth, rarefaction of the sorted-subset datasets indicated that sequencing was incomplete. Pairwise subsampling indicated that sequencing depth was expected to affect the degree of clonotype sharing among donors. Sampling was limited to blood, and TCR repertoires in tissue likely differ from TCR repertoires in blood. Clonotypes shared by all four sorted-subset donors showed higher generation probabilities than non-shared clonotypes. Naive subsets generally had larger estimated clonotype richness than memory subsets. Approximately 5% of naive CD4, around 3.5% of naive CD8, 2.3% of memory CD4, and more than 0.35% of memory CD8 clonotypes were shared across four donors.

A single count supports this clone. Its binding antigen is unknown. Base qualities are not at hand, and no much larger clone is one base apart. Spanning cysteine to phenylalanine, the CDR3 consists of 18 amino acids. Only the CDR3 portion is preserved as DNA: 54 bases, with reading frame beginning at the first base. V ends up 2 bases short and J 4 bases short, with an unmatched junction base count of 9. CDR1 and CDR2 are read off the germline V gene as ENHRY and SYGVKD. Using the deep immunoSEQ assay, TCR CDR3 regions were amplified from genomic DNA by multiplex PCR. Extracted genomic DNA from each cell subset was spread evenly across all wells of several immunoSEQ 96-well plates, with each plate serving as a replicate. For sorted subsets, approximately 210 ng genomic DNA, equal to 25,000 to 35,000 T cell genomes, was loaded into each replicate PCR. Purified libraries were quantified with a Qubit 3.0 fluorometer, sized on a Bioanalyzer 2100, and re-quantified with the KAPA Library Quantification kit. Every immunoSEQ 96-well plate was sequenced on a separate single-read 150-cycle Illumina NextSeq 550 flow cell. The published analysis was carried out like this. Because the immunoSEQ output included only junctional sequences and no quality scores, the filtering could not be the same as the filtering used for full-length reads. Sequences were annotated with PyIR, a Python wrapper for IgBLAST v1.9, using IMGT germline references to assign V/J genes and CDR3. Reads with weak V/J assignments (E-value above 1e-6), missing CDR3, stop codons, out-of-frame junctions, or ambiguous translated residues were removed. V3J clonotypes were defined as sequences sharing the same inferred V gene, J gene, and CDR3 amino acid sequence. Percentage overlap between repertoires was calculated by dividing the number of shared unique clonotypes by the size of the smaller repertoire. Repertoire richness was assessed with RTK rarefaction, the Chao1 estimator, and Recon v2.1 estimates of unobserved clonotypes. Generation probabilities were computed with OLGA for all TCRbeta clonotypes obtained by the gDNA method from a handful of donors. In its TCRdb copy, this immuneACCESS table keeps in-frame sequences only and misses some clones. Where compared with another copy, unresolved V genes explain less than half of these, and the others have no known cause. The V and J calls and the clone size are those of that table, but D and trimming were determined from the DNA. The sample has just over 2,000,000 clones on record, roughly 95% of them singletons. The biggest ten clones account for 0.1% to 0.15% of the sample.

The donors were healthy, HIV-negative adults with no recently reported acute infections or vaccinations. Every donor was a Caucasian adult residing in Nashville, Tennessee, USA. CD4+ T cells were enriched by magnetic negative selection; naive cells were then positively selected on CD45RA, and the negative fraction formed the memory subset. After blood collection by leukapheresis, PBMCs were isolated using Ficoll-Histopaque density gradient centrifugation and then cryopreserved in the vapor phase of liquid nitrogen. Analytical flow cytometry was used to check the purity and quantity of every magnetically sorted T cell population. Genomic DNA was isolated from each sorted fraction and quantified by UV absorbance on a Nanodrop 2000c.

Material for sequencing was naive CD4+ T cells sorted from blood. In light of the paper, this sample's cell subset or site label describes: CD45RA+ positively selected. The TCR originated in a man younger than 35 in good health. The chain is assembled from TRBV10-3 and TRBJ2-2; 11 bases in the middle match TRBD2. The DNA sequence is TGTGCCATCAGTGAGGCCCCTACTAGCGGGGGAGGCACCGGGGAGCTGTTTTTT. It codes for CAISEAPTSGGGTGELFF.